This T cell receptor (beta chain) was profiled in a study of blood T cell repertoires in COVID-19. V shed 7 bases and J 0 bases; nucleotides not matched to a gene: 9. The germline CDR1 and CDR2 sequences are LGHDT and YNNKEL (reference sequence). The CDR3 extends over 16 amino acids. Original analysis: How many nucleated cells were present was estimated from reference gene primer amplification. Clones were sequenced by immunoSEQ multiplex PCR, and TCRdb holds only the in-frame ones, with some missing. V, J and clone size derive from that table, while D and trimming were established from the DNA sequence. The sample holds some 270,000 clones, approximately 89% seen once. Cohort placement rested on clinical history that participants reported themselves. All exposed participants met a person with COVID-19 within 2 weeks before entering the study.

The sample consisted of PBMCs or T cells enriched from blood (not recorded which). The TCR sequence derives from a woman aged 40 to 50 who had been exposed to COVID-19. The chain carries TRBV3-1 (or the pseudogene TRBV3-2) and TRBJ2-1, with 7 bases identical to TRBD2. CDR3 region: CASTTGGIFSYNEQFF. CDR3 nucleotides: TGTGCCAGCACCACCGGGGGGATCTTCTCCTACAATGAGCAGTTCTTC.